The clone carrying this T cell receptor beta chain was seen just once. A sample-barcoded 5' primer and a J-beta primer mix were used in a second PCR of about 7 to 12 cycles. TCRdb re-called the 5' RACE reads with MiXCR, one entry per CDR3 protein. The repertoire holds more than 650,000 distinct CDR3 sequences, 20% to 25% seen once, with 22% in the top ten. The sample belongs to a study of blood T cells in healthy people across ages. Sequenced input: blood. This receptor was taken from a man in his 70s in good health.

The CDR3 nucleotides read TGTGCCAGCAGCGTAGGGGCGGGCGGAGGATTGGAGACCCAGTACTTC. Protein product: CASSVGAGGGLETQYF. The rearrangement links TRBV9 to TRBJ2-5; the D gene is possibly TRBD2 (5 bases). Germline CDR1 and CDR2: SGDLS and YYNGEE. CDR3 length: 16 amino acids. V was pared by 0 bases and J by 5 bases, with 17 bases between. Based on the CDR3 plus reference TRBV9 and TRBJ2-5, the full variable domain is DSGVTQTPKHLITATGQRVTLRCSPRSGDLSVYWYQQSLDQGLQFLIQYYNGEERAKGNILERFSAQQFPDLHSELNLSSLELGDSALYFCASSVGAGGGLETQYFGPGTRLLVL.